Detailed here is one TCR beta chain. Its antigen is unidentified. These data come from a study of shared clonotypes between healthy human individuals. Overall study results and limits: When compared with the clonotypes that were shared by all four sorted-subset donors, the non-shared clonotypes turned out to have lower generation probabilities.

The germline CDR1 and CDR2 sequences are LNHDA and SQIVND (reference sequence). Between the trimmed V and J ends, which lost 11 bases and 0 bases, there was a span of 16 bases. There are 15 residues in the CDR3. Genomic DNA belonging to each subset was distributed in equal measure over several immunoSEQ plates. The protocol was immunoSEQ multiplex PCR, while the TCRdb copy is restricted to in-frame clones and leaves out a portion. The sample contains 2 million to 2.5 million clones, about 92% of which appear only once. The chain carries TRBV19 and TRBJ2-2, with D maybe TRBD2 (6 bases). This TCR was sampled from a man aged 18 to 35 in good health. Some clones in this sample may be carry-over from other donors' samples. Sequencing was carried out using naive CD4+ T cells from PBMCs. Subset denoted: CD45RA+ positively selected. The CDR3 sequence is CASGSGATNTGELFF. CDR3 DNA: TGTGCCTCCGGGAGTGGGGCCACGAACACCGGGGAGCTGTTTTTT.